This TCR beta chain derives from a study of T-cell memory formation after mild COVID-19. Study at large: The study found TCR clusters largely donor specific.

Amplification by 5'RACE using constant-segment primers produced TCR alpha and TCR beta cDNA libraries that carried sample barcodes and UMIs. TCRdb ran MiXCR on the 5' RACE reads and lists one entry per CDR3 protein. The data show around 90,000 distinct CDR3 sequences, approximately 16% seen once. Turning to this clonotype: Its antigen remains unidentified.

Looked up from germline, CDR1 is MGHRA and CDR2 is YSYEKL. Trimming took off 4 bases at V and 3 bases at J, with 12 bases between the two ends. The CDR3 consists of 15 residues. Study outcomes and limitations: Pre-infection memory already had some responding clones, implying cross-reactive memory joined.

Material: PBMCs or a T cell subset sorted from them (not recorded which). This rearrangement joins TRBV4-1 to TRBJ2-2; weak D call: TRBD2 (5 bases). This receptor was taken from a man younger than 30 who had mild COVID-19 (a few samples of this study predate the infection). Cell type and time point are not known. The CDR3 loop reads CASSLERAYTGELFF. CDR3 coding DNA: TGCGCCAGCAGCCTAGAGAGGGCTTACACCGGGGAGCTGTTTTTT.